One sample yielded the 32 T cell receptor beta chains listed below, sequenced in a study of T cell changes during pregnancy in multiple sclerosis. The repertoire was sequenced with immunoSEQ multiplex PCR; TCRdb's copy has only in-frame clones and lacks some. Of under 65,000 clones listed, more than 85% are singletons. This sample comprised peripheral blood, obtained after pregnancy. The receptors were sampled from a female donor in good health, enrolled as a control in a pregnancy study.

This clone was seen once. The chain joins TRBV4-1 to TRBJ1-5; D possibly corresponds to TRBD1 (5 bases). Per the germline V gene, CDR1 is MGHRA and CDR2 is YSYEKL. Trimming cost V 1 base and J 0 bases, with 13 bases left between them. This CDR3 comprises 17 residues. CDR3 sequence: CASSQGPGGNSNQPQHF. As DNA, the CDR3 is TGCGCCAGCAGCCAAGGTCCGGGGGGAAATAGCAATCAGCCCCAGCATTTT.

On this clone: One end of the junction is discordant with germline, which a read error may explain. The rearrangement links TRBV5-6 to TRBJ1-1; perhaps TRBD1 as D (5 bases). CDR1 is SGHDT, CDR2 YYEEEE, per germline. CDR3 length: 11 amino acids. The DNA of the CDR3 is TGTGCCAGCAGCTTGGCCAGGGTAGTGGTCTTT. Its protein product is CASSLARVVVF.

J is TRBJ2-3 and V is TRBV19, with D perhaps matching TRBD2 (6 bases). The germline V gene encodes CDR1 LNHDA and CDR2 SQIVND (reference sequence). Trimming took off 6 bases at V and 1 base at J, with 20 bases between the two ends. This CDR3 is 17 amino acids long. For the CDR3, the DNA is TGTGCCAGTAGCCCCGACGGGGCCGAGCGGGGCACAGATACGCAGTATTTT. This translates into CASSPDGAERGTDTQYF.

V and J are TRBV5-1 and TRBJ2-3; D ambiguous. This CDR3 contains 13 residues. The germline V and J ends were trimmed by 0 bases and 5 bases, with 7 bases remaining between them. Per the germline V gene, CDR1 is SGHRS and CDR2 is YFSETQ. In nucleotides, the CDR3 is TGCGCCAGCAGCTTGGCGGTCGGAGATACGCAGTATTTT. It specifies CASSLAVGDTQYF.

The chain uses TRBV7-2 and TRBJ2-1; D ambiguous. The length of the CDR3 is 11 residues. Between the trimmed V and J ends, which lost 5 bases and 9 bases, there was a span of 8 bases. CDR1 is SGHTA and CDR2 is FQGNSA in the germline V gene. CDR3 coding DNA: TGTGCCAGCAGCAGACGGGTTGAGCAGTTCTTC. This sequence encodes CASSRRVEQFF.

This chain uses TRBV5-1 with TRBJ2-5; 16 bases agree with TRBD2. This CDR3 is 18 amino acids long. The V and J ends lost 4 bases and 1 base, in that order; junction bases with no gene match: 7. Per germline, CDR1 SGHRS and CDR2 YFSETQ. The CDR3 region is CASSGGLAGGVGQETQYF. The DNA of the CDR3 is TGCGCCAGCAGCGGGGGACTAGCGGGAGGGGTAGGCCAAGAGACCCAGTACTTC.

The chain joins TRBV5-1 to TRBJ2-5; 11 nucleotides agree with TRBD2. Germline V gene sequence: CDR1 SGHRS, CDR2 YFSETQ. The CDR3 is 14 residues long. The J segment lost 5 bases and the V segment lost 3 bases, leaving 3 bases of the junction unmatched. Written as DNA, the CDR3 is TGCGCCAGCAGCTCGACTAGCGGGACTGAGACCCAGTACTTC. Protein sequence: CASSSTSGTETQYF. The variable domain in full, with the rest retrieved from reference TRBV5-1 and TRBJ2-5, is KAGVTQTPRYLIKTRGQQVTLSCSPISGHRSVSWYQQTPGQGLQFLFEYFSETQRNKGNFPGRFSGRQFSNSRSEMNVSTLELGDSALYLCASSSTSGTETQYFGPGTRLLVL.

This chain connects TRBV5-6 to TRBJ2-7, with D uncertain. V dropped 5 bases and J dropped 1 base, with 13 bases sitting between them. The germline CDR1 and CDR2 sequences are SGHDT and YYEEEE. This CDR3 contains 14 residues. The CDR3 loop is CASRSPERSYEQYF. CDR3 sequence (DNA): TGTGCCAGCAGAAGTCCGGAGAGATCCTACGAGCAGTACTTC.

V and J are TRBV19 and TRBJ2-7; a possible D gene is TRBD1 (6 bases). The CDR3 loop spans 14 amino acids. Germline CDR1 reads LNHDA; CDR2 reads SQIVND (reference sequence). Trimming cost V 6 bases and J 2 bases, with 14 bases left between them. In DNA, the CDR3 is TGTGCCAGTAGCAAACAGGGTAACCCCTACGAGCAGTACTTC. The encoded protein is CASSKQGNPYEQYF.

The CDR3 nucleotides read TGTGCCAGCACCAGGACAGGTGGGACCGTTCTCCATGGCTACACCTTC. Protein: CASTRTGGTVLHGYTF. V is TRBV6-6 and J is TRBJ1-2; 7 bases align to TRBD1. CDR3 length equals 16 residues. After removal of 7 bases from V and 6 bases from J, the junction contained 17 bases not matched to a gene. Looked up from germline, CDR1 is MNHNY and CDR2 is SVGAGI (reference sequence).

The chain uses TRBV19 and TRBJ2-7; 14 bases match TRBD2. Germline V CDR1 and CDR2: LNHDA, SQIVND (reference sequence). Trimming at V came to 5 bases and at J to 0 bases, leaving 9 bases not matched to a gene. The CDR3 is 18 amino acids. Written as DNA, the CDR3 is TGTGCCAGTAGTTCCCGGACTAGCGGGGGGATCCACTCCTACGAGCAGTACTTC. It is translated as CASSSRTSGGIHSYEQYF. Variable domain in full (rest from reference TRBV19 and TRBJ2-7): DGGITQSPKYLFRKEGQNVTLSCEQNLNHDAMYWYRQDPGQGLRLIYYSQIVNDFQKGDIAEGYSVSREKKESFPLTVTSAQKNPTAFYLCASSSRTSGGIHSYEQYFGPGTRLTVT.

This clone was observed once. The CDR3 protein is CASISQGYIIPEAFF. In DNA form, the CDR3 reads TGTGCCAGCATTTCCCAGGGGTATATTATTCCTGAAGCTTTCTTT. The rearrangement uses TRBV6-8 and TRBJ1-1; D may be TRBD1 (6 bases). The CDR3 extends over 15 amino acids. Trimming took off 7 bases at V and 6 bases at J, with 21 bases between the two ends. Germline V gene data show CDR1 as MNHGY and CDR2 as SAAAGT.

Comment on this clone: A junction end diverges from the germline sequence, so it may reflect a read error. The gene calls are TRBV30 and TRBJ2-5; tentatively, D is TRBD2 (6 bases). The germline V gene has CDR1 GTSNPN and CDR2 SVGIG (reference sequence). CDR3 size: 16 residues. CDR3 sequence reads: CAWSQWGVILQESQYF. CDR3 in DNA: TGTGCCTGGAGTCAGTGGGGGGTAATTTTACAAGAGTCCCAGTACTTC. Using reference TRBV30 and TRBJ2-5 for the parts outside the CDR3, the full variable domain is SQTIHQWPATLVQPVGSPLSLECTVEGTSNPNLYWYRQAAGRGLQLLFYSVGIGQISSEVPQNLSASRPQDRQFILSSKKLLLSDSGFYLCAWSQWGVILQESQYFGPGTRLLVL.

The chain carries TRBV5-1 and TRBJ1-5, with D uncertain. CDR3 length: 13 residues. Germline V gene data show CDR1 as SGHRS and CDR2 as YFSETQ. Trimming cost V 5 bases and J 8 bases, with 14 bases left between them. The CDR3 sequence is CASREDQRKPQHF. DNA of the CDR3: TGCGCCAGCAGGGAGGACCAACGAAAGCCCCAGCATTTT. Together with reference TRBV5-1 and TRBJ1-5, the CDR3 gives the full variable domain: KAGVTQTPRYLIKTRGQQVTLSCSPISGHRSVSWYQQTPGQGLQFLFEYFSETQRNKGNFPGRFSGRQFSNSRSEMNVSTLELGDSALYLCASREDQRKPQHFGDGTRLSIL.

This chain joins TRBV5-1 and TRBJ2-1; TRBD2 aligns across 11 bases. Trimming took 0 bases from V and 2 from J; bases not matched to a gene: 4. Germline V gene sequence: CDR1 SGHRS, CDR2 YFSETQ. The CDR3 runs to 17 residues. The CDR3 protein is CASSLVLAGGPYNEQFF. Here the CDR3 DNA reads TGCGCCAGCAGCTTGGTCCTAGCGGGAGGCCCCTACAATGAGCAGTTCTTC.

The CDR3 reads CASSPWDSPASYEQYF. In DNA, the CDR3 is TGTGCCAGCAGCCCGTGGGACAGCCCGGCCTCCTACGAGCAGTACTTC. The J gene is TRBJ2-7, the V gene TRBV21-1; TRBD1 reflects the table's D call only, with no check against the DNA. TRBV21-1 is deemed a pseudogene. The CDR3 sequence is 16 residues long.

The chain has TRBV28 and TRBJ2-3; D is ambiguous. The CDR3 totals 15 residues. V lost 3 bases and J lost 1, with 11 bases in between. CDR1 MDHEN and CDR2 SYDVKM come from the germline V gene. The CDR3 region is CASSFPMAGTDTQYF. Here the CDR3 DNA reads TGTGCCAGCAGTTTCCCCATGGCCGGCACAGATACGCAGTATTTT.

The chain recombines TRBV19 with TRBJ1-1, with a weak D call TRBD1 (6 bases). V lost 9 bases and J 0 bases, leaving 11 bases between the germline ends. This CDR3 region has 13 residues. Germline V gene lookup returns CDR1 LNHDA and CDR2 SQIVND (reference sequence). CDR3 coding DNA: TGTGCCAGCACGGGACACCTGAACACTGAAGCTTTCTTT. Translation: CASTGHLNTEAFF.

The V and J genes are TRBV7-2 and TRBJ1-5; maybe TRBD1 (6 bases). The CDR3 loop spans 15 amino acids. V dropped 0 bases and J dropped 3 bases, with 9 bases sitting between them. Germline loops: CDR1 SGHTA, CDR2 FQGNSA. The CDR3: CASSLAGGPNQPQHF. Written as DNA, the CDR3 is TGTGCCAGCAGCTTAGCCGGGGGGCCCAATCAGCCCCAGCATTTT.

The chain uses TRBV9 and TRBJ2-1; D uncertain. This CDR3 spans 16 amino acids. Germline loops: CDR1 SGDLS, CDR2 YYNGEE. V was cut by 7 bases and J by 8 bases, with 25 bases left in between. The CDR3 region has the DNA TGTGCCAGCGGCCCTAATAGACTTACACCATGGGATGAGCAGTTCTTC. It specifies CASGPNRLTPWDEQFF.

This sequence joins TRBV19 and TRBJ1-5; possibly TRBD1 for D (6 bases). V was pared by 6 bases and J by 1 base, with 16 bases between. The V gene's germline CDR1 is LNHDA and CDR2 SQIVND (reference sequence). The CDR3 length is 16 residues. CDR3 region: CASSRIPGHSNQPQHF. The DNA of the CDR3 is TGTGCCAGTAGCCGGATTCCGGGACACAGCAATCAGCCCCAGCATTTT.

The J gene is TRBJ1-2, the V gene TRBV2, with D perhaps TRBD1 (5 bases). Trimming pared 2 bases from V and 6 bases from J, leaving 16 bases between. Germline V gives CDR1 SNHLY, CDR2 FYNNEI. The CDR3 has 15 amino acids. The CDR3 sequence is CASSEWGRTVDGYTF. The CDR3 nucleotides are TGTGCCAGCAGTGAATGGGGCAGGACGGTAGATGGCTACACCTTC. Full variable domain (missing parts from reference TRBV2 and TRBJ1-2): EPEVTQTPSHQVTQMGQEVILRCVPISNHLYFYWYRQILGQKVEFLVSFYNNEISEKSEIFDDQFSVERPDGSNFTLKIRSTKLEDSAMYFCASSEWGRTVDGYTFGSGTRLTVV.

This CDR3 reads CASSPRQGLVETQYF. The CDR3 DNA reads as TGTGCCAGCAGCCCTCGACAGGGTTTAGTGGAGACCCAGTACTTC. The chain links TRBV7-2 to TRBJ2-5, with 7 positions matching TRBD1. The V gene end was trimmed by 5 bases and the J gene end by 5 bases; junction bases not matched to a gene: 11. The CDR3 is 15 residues long. CDR1 SGHTA and CDR2 FQGNSA come from the germline V gene.

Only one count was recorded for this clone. Here the CDR3 reads CASSRVSGTYYNSPLHF. The DNA for the CDR3 is TGCGCCAGCAGCCGAGTAAGCGGGACCTACTATAATTCACCCCTCCACTTT. V gene TRBV4-3 combines with J gene TRBJ1-6; D is perhaps TRBD1 (5 bases). The CDR3 length is 17 residues. V lost 4 bases, J lost 3 bases, and 16 bases lay in between. Germline loops: CDR1 LGHNA, CDR2 YSLEER.

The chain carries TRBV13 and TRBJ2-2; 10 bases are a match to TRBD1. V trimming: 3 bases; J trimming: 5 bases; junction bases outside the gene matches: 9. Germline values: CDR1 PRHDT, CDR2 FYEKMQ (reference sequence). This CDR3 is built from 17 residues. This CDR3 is CASSFLLGQGKTGELFF. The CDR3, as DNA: TGTGCCAGCAGCTTTCTTCTGGGACAGGGGAAGACCGGGGAGCTGTTTTTT.

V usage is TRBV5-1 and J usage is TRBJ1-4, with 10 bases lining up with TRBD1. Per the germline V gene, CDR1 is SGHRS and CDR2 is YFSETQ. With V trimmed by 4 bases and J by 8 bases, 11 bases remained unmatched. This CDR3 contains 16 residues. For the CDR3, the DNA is TGCGCCAGCAGCGCTTCGACAGGGGGCGGGCGGGAAAAACTGTTTTTT. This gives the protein CASSASTGGGREKLFF.

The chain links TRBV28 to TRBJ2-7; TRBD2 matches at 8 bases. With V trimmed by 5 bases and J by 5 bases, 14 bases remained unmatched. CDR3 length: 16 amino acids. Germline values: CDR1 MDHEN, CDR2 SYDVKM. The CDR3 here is CASSPIAGRKLDEQYF. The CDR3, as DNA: TGTGCCAGCAGTCCAATAGCGGGAAGGAAGCTGGACGAGCAGTACTTC.

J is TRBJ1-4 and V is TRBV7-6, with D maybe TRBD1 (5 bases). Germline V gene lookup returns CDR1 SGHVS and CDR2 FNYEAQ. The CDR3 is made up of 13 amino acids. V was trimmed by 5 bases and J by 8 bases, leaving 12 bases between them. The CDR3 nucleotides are TGTGCCAGCAGCGGGACTCGGGACGAAAAACTGTTTTTT. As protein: CASSGTRDEKLFF.

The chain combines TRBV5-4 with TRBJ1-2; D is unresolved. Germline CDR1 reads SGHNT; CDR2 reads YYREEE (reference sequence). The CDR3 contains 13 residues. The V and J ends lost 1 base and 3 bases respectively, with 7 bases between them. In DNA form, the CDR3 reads TGTGCCAGCAGCTTGAAGGGAGACTATGGCTACACCTTC. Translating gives CASSLKGDYGYTF.

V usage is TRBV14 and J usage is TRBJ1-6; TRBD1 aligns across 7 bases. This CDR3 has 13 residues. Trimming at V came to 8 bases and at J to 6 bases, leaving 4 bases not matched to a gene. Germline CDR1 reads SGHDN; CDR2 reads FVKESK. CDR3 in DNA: TGTGCCAGCGGACAGGAGTTTAATTCACCCCTCCACTTT. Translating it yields CASGQEFNSPLHF.

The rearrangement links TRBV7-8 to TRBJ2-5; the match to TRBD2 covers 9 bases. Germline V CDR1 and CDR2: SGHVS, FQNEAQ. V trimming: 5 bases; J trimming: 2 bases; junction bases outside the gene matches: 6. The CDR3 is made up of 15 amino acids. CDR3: CASSKAGGVQETQYF. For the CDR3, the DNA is TGTGCCAGCAGCAAAGCGGGAGGTGTGCAAGAGACCCAGTACTTC.

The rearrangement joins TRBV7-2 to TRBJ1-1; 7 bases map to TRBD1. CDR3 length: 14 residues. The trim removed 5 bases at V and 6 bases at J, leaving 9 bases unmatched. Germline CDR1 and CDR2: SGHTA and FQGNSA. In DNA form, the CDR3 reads TGTGCCAGCAGCCTACAGGGACAGCAATCTGAAGCTTTCTTT. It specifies CASSLQGQQSEAFF.